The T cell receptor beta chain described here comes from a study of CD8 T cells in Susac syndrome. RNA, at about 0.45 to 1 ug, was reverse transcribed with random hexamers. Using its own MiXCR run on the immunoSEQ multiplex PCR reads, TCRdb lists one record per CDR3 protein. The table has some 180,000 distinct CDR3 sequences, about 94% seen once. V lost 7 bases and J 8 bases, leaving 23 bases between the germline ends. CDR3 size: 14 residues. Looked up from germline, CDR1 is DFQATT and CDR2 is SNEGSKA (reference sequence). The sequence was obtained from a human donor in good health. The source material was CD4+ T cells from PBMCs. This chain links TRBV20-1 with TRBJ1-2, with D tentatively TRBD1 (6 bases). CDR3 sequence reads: CSVGGNRATRGYTF. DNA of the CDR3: TGCAGTGTGGGCGGGAACAGGGCAACTAGGGGCTACACCTTC.